This T cell receptor (beta chain) emerged from a study of Ad26.COV2.S vaccination and SARS-CoV-2 variants. With respect to this clone: Its antigen is not identified.

From germline, CDR1 is MDHEN and CDR2 SYDVKM. Trimming stripped 5 bases from V and 3 bases from J, with 11 bases between. The CDR3 loop spans 14 amino acids. Study-level points and caveats: Placebo recipients showed lower spike-specific TCR breadth than vaccinees.

Specified treatment: 19 received Ad26.COV2.S at low or high dose, single or two shots; 5 received placebo; per-sample allocation not given. On day 63 after the first injection, vaccine and placebo recipients gave samples. Generated by immunoSEQ multiplex PCR, the TCRdb table keeps only in-frame clones and is missing some. The data contain about 400,000 clones, approximately 90% of them singletons. Sequenced here: peripheral blood, sampled in a trial of Ad26.COV2.S vaccine versus placebo. The TCR originated in a person between 18 and 65 years old who received the Ad26.COV2.S COVID-19 vaccine or a placebo. The chain uses TRBV28 and TRBJ1-3, with D unclear. The CDR3 DNA follows: TGTGCCAGCAGTATGCCGGACGGTGGAAACACCATATATTTT. This gives the protein CASSMPDGGNTIYF.